What follows are 22 T cell receptor beta chains derived from one specimen sequenced in a study of blood T cell repertoires in COVID-19. TCRdb's copy holds only in-frame clones and misses some; the assay was immunoSEQ multiplex PCR. The sample yields approximately 130,000 clones, less than 90% seen once. Sequencing was done on a sample of PBMCs or T cells enriched from blood (not recorded which). All receptors derive from a young man who had recovered from COVID-19.

This chain uses TRBV5-1 with TRBJ1-1, with unresolved D. The CDR3 extends over 15 amino acids. The germline gives CDR1 SGHRS, CDR2 YFSETQ. V shed 2 bases and J shed 1 base, with 12 bases lying between them. CDR3 DNA: TGCGCCAGCAGCTTCGGGTCCGGAGGGAACACTGAAGCTTTCTTT. It encodes CASSFGSGGNTEAFF.

The chain links TRBV3-1 (or the pseudogene TRBV3-2) to TRBJ1-1; perhaps TRBD1 as D (5 bases). CDR3 length: 15 residues. Trimming removed 1 base from V and 7 bases from J, with 16 bases in between. Germline V gene lookup returns CDR1 LGHDT and CDR2 YNNKEL (reference sequence). CDR3 sequence reads: CASSQADSTFGEAFF. Written as DNA, the CDR3 is TGTGCCAGCAGCCAAGCCGACAGTACTTTCGGTGAAGCTTTCTTT.

V and J are TRBV29-1 and TRBJ1-4; D is ambiguous. V dropped 0 bases and J dropped 5 bases, with 10 bases sitting between them. The germline gives CDR1 SQVTM, CDR2 ANQGSEA. The CDR3 length is 14 residues. The CDR3 DNA reads TGCAGCGTTGAAGATCAAATGCAGAATGAAAAACTGTTTTTT. This sequence encodes CSVEDQMQNEKLFF.

This chain uses TRBV11-2 with TRBJ2-1; 8 bases map to TRBD2. V shed 3 bases, J shed 7 bases, and the junction held 2 bases outside the gene matches. CDR3 length: 13 amino acids. Germline CDR1 reads SGHAT; CDR2 reads FQNNGV. In nucleotides, the CDR3 is TGTGCCAGCAGCTTGGGCGGGGGGAATGAGCAGTTCTTC. This sequence encodes CASSLGGGNEQFF. Filled out from reference TRBV11-2 and TRBJ2-1, the complete variable domain reads EAGVAQSPRYKIIEKRQSVAFWCNPISGHATLYWYQQILGQGPKLLIQFQNNGVVDDSQLPKDRFSAERLKGVDSTLKIQPAKLEDSAVYLCASSLGGGNEQFFGPGTRLTVL.

This clone was detected only a few times. The CDR3, as DNA: TGTGCCTCCCGCGCAGGGACTTCGTTCTACAATGAGCAGTTCTTC. This codes for CASRAGTSFYNEQFF. The V call is TRBV2, the J call TRBJ2-1, with D possibly TRBD2 on 6 matching bases. V was pared by 11 bases and J by 3 bases, with 20 bases between. This CDR3 has 15 amino acids. The V gene's germline CDR1 is SNHLY and CDR2 FYNNEI.

V and J are TRBV7-6 and TRBJ1-1, with 12 positions matching TRBD1. The CDR3 contains 18 residues. The V gene end was trimmed by 5 bases and the J gene end by 5 bases; junction bases not matched to a gene: 15. Germline CDR1 is SGHVS and CDR2 is FNYEAQ. Here the CDR3 reads CASSAWDRGRSMGTEAFF. The CDR3 DNA reads as TGTGCCAGCAGCGCCTGGGACAGGGGGCGTTCGATGGGTACTGAAGCTTTCTTT.

This sequence joins TRBV5-1 and TRBJ2-1; possibly TRBD1 for D (5 bases). Per germline, CDR1 SGHRS and CDR2 YFSETQ. The CDR3 has 15 amino acids. V lost 0 bases and J lost 0, with 7 bases in between. Here the CDR3 DNA reads TGCGCCAGCAGCTTGGGACAGCTCTCCTACAATGAGCAGTTCTTC. Amino acids: CASSLGQLSYNEQFF.

The chain has TRBV30 and TRBJ1-2, with D uncertain. Germline V gene sequence: CDR1 GTSNPN, CDR2 SVGIG (reference sequence). The CDR3 has 13 residues. The V gene lost 2 bases and the J gene lost 7 bases, with 14 bases spanning the gap. CDR3 amino acids: CAWSPREGTGYTF. The CDR3 DNA is TGTGCCTGGAGTCCACGGGAAGGTACTGGCTACACCTTC.

The chain employs TRBV18 and TRBJ2-3; D is uncertain. V dropped 2 bases and J dropped 4 bases, with 4 bases sitting between them. The germline V gene encodes CDR1 KGHSH and CDR2 LQKENI. This CDR3 is built from 12 residues. CDR3 amino acids: CASSPYADTQYF. For the CDR3, the DNA is TGTGCCAGCTCACCATATGCAGATACGCAGTATTTT.

This chain links TRBV6-1 with TRBJ1-1; 10 nucleotides match TRBD1. Unmatched junction bases numbered 5, after V lost 4 bases and J lost 0 bases. Germline CDR1 reads MNHNS; CDR2 reads SASEGT. This CDR3 region has 16 residues. CDR3 protein: CASSADRGRVNTEAFF. Written as DNA, the CDR3 is TGTGCCAGCAGTGCCGACAGGGGGCGGGTGAACACTGAAGCTTTCTTT.

Ten or more counts support this clone. The chain uses TRBV30 and TRBJ2-1, with D hard to call. Trimming took off 3 bases at V and 5 bases at J, with 14 bases between the two ends. CDR1 and CDR2 from the germline V gene are GTSNPN and SVGIG (reference sequence). The CDR3 spans 14 residues. CDR3 nucleotides: TGTGCCTGGAGCCCATCCCCCGCGGACAATGAGCAGTTCTTC. This codes for CAWSPSPADNEQFF.

The chain recombines TRBV9 with TRBJ2-7; maybe TRBD2 (6 bases). The CDR3 totals 16 residues. V lost 0 bases and J lost 3, with 16 bases in between. Germline CDR1 is SGDLS and CDR2 is YYNGEE. The CDR3 DNA is TGTGCCAGCAGCGTAGGTCAAGCGGGTACAGGCTACGAGCAGTACTTC. Translated, it gives CASSVGQAGTGYEQYF.

This chain connects TRBV5-1 to TRBJ2-5; D ambiguous. The germline V and J ends were trimmed by 1 base and 5 bases, with 12 bases remaining between them. CDR1 and CDR2 (germline): SGHRS, YFSETQ. The CDR3 sequence is 14 residues long. CDR3 DNA sequence: TGCGCCAGCAGCTTGCGACAATCTGACGAGACCCAGTACTTC. Protein product: CASSLRQSDETQYF.

The chain joins TRBV18 to TRBJ2-5, with TRBD2 matching 9 bases. The CDR3 sequence is 17 residues long. With 1 base clipped from V and 2 bases from J, the junction kept 8 bases outside the gene matches. The V gene's germline CDR1 is KGHSH and CDR2 LQKENI. The CDR3 region has the DNA TGTGCCAGCTCACCACGCCCCGTTAGCGGGGGTCAAGAGACCCAGTACTTC. Translated: CASSPRPVSGGQETQYF.

This rearrangement joins TRBV7-3 to TRBJ2-5; D possibly corresponds to TRBD2 (5 bases). The CDR3 contains 15 residues. Germline V gene data show CDR1 as SGHTA and CDR2 as FQGTGA. V was trimmed by 2 bases and J by 5 bases, leaving 15 bases between them. In nucleotides, the CDR3 is TGTGCCAGCAGCTTAGAGGGAATAGACGCGGAGACCCAGTACTTC. This codes for CASSLEGIDAETQYF.

CDR3 DNA sequence: TGTGCCAGTAGTATCCTCGGACAGGGGGAGGGAACAGATACGCAGTATTTT. Its translation is CASSILGQGEGTDTQYF. The chain uses TRBV19 and TRBJ2-3; TRBD1 aligns across 10 bases. This CDR3 is built from 17 residues. In germline, CDR1 is LNHDA, CDR2 SQIVND (reference sequence). V was clipped by 3 bases and J by 3 bases; unmatched bases: 9. The full variable domain, its missing parts supplied by reference TRBV19 and TRBJ2-3, is DGGITQSPKYLFRKEGQNVTLSCEQNLNHDAMYWYRQDPGQGLRLIYYSQIVNDFQKGDIAEGYSVSREKKESFPLTVTSAQKNPTAFYLCASSILGQGEGTDTQYFGPGTRLTVL.

In this sample, this clone turned up many times. The chain carries TRBV19 and TRBJ2-2, with D possibly TRBD1 on 5 matching bases. From germline, CDR1 is LNHDA and CDR2 SQIVND (reference sequence). V was pared by 3 bases and J by 3 bases, with 11 bases between. The CDR3 has 15 residues. CDR3 in amino acids: CASSIPGQDTGELFF. The CDR3 nucleotides are TGTGCCAGTAGTATCCCCGGACAAGACACCGGGGAGCTGTTTTTT.

The chain employs TRBV4-1 and TRBJ1-3; D is uncertain. CDR1 is MGHRA, CDR2 YSYEKL, per germline. Trimming pared 1 base from V and 5 bases from J, leaving 9 bases between. CDR3 size: 14 residues. CDR3 coding DNA: TGCGCCAGCAGCCAAGGTGCAGTGCGAAACACCATATATTTT. It translates to CASSQGAVRNTIYF.

This chain joins TRBV2 and TRBJ1-3; D is ambiguous. CDR1 and CDR2 (germline): SNHLY, FYNNEI. The CDR3 sequence is 16 residues long. V lost 6 bases and J 0 bases, leaving 15 bases between the germline ends. CDR3 sequence: CASRIALLGSGNTIYF. CDR3 sequence (DNA): TGTGCCAGCAGGATAGCCCTTCTGGGCTCTGGAAACACCATATATTTT. The whole variable domain, remainder taken from reference TRBV2 and TRBJ1-3, is EPEVTQTPSHQVTQMGQEVILRCVPISNHLYFYWYRQILGQKVEFLVSFYNNEISEKSEIFDDQFSVERPDGSNFTLKIRSTKLEDSAMYFCASRIALLGSGNTIYFGEGSWLTVV.

CDR3 DNA: TGTGCCAGCAGGGGAGGGATCTATAATTCACCCCTCCACTTT. The encoded protein is CASRGGIYNSPLHF. The chain couples TRBV6-5 to TRBJ1-6; D is unclear. The germline V gene encodes CDR1 MNHEY and CDR2 SVGAGI. V dropped 6 bases and J dropped 3 bases, with 9 bases sitting between them. This CDR3 region has 14 residues.

This chain connects TRBV3-1 (or the pseudogene TRBV3-2) to TRBJ2-7; 7 bases fit TRBD2. The junction had 4 bases not matched to a gene; V was cut back by 0 bases and J by 2 bases. This CDR3 spans 15 amino acids. Germline lookup yields CDR1 LGHDT and CDR2 YNNKEL (reference sequence). The DNA for the CDR3 is TGTGCCAGCAGCCAAGATTGGGCGGGAGCCTACGAGCAGTACTTC. Its translation: CASSQDWAGAYEQYF.

The rearrangement links TRBV5-1 to TRBJ1-1, with 7 bases lining up with TRBD1. This CDR3 region has 16 residues. With 3 bases clipped from V and 1 base from J, the junction kept 9 bases outside the gene matches. Germline V CDR1 and CDR2: SGHRS, YFSETQ. The CDR3 nucleotides are TGCGCCAGCAGCTGGGCCCCGGGGACAGAGAACACTGAAGCTTTCTTT. This sequence encodes CASSWAPGTENTEAFF.